The clone carrying this T cell receptor (beta chain) occurred once. Its antigen is not identified. These data belong to a study of T cell responses to AZD1222 COVID-19 vaccine. Germline trimming cut 2 bases from V and 8 bases from J; bases unmatched to any gene: 8. Germline CDR1 reads SEHNR; CDR2 reads FQNEAQ (reference sequence). The CDR3 sequence is 15 residues long. Measured with immunoSEQ multiplex PCR; TCRdb has only the in-frame clones, and not every one. There are over 95,000 clones in the sample; around 87% occur only once, and 2.8% lies in the top ten. Whole-study findings and limits: Donors skewed white British and female; clonal diversity was possibly underestimated. The study reported that nearly half of spike-specific TCRs target unmutated variant regions. Spike-specific TCR breadth and depth grew following two AZD1222 doses. Vaccine-related CD4 TCRs covered spike, predominating at 160-218 and 743-854.

Specimen: peripheral blood, collected on day 0 of AZD1222 vaccination. This TCR was sampled from an adult in good health. The chain carries TRBV7-9 and TRBJ1-2; 10 bases are shared with TRBD1. The CDR3 sequence: CASSLPGQGLNGYTF. Written as DNA, the CDR3 is TGTGCCAGCAGCTTACCGGGACAGGGGCTTAACGGCTACACCTTC.